This passage covers 27 T cell receptor beta chains from one sample sequenced in a study of shared clonotypes between healthy human individuals. Clones were read by immunoSEQ multiplex PCR, and TCRdb kept only the in-frame ones, dropping some. The sample records about 2,100,000 clones, roughly 91% being singletons. CD8 cells classed as naive were CD45RO-negative and positively selected for CCR7, excluding terminally differentiated effector memory CD45RA+ cells. Source material: naive CD8+ T cells from PBMCs. These receptor sequences come from a man younger than 35 in good health. Some clones in this sample may be carry-over from other donors' samples.

A remark on this clone: The sample carries other DNA sequences with the same CDR3. The chain carries TRBV7-9 and TRBJ2-1, with D uncertain. Germline-derived CDR1 and CDR2 are SEHNR and FQNEAQ (reference sequence). This CDR3 has 12 residues. Deletions cut 3 bases from V and 6 bases from J, with 6 bases between. The CDR3: CASSLVGNEQFF. The CDR3 DNA follows: TGTGCCAGCAGCTTGGTAGGCAATGAGCAGTTCTTC.

CDR3 DNA sequence: TGTGCCAGCAGTGTACTACAGATCACCGGGGAGCTGTTTTTT. This encodes CASSVLQITGELFF. This rearrangement joins TRBV6-1 to TRBJ2-2; D ambiguous. The CDR3 spans 14 residues. Trimming removed 4 bases at V and 4 bases at J, with 10 bases between. Per the germline V gene, CDR1 is MNHNS and CDR2 is SASEGT.

V is TRBV9 and J is TRBJ2-3; D not certain. The CDR3 is 11 residues long. In germline, CDR1 is SGDLS, CDR2 YYNGEE. V lost 4 bases and J 2 bases, leaving 2 bases between the germline ends. DNA of the CDR3: TGTGCCAGCAGCTTCACAGATACGCAGTATTTT. Its protein is CASSFTDTQYF.

The chain has TRBV27 and TRBJ2-7; unclear D gene. Germline lookup yields CDR1 MNHEY and CDR2 SMNVEV (reference sequence). V was clipped by 6 bases and J by 2 bases, with 17 bases between them. The CDR3 length is 15 residues. CDR3 DNA sequence: TGTGCCAGCAGCAACCCCTCCCGGGTACCCTACGAGCAGTACTTC. This sequence encodes CASSNPSRVPYEQYF.

The rearrangement joins TRBV28 to TRBJ1-1, with 7 bases that match TRBD1. The CDR3 covers 14 residues. Germline V gene lookup returns CDR1 MDHEN and CDR2 SYDVKM. Unmatched junction bases numbered 13, after V lost 5 bases and J lost 10 bases. CDR3 region: CASSPWTGGLGAFF. The CDR3 DNA reads as TGTGCCAGCAGTCCATGGACAGGTGGGCTTGGAGCTTTCTTT.

The sample holds a few counts of this clone. The chain employs TRBV9 and TRBJ1-1; 7 positions agree with TRBD1. The CDR3 length is 12 residues. After removal of 4 bases from V and 7 bases from J, the junction contained 4 bases not matched to a gene. Germline V gene lookup returns CDR1 SGDLS and CDR2 YYNGEE. The DNA for the CDR3 is TGTGCCAGCAGCTTCCAGGGGGGTGAAGCTTTCTTT. Translation gives CASSFQGGEAFF.

This clone has a handful of counts. The chain joins TRBV29-1 to TRBJ1-1; 7 bases agree with TRBD1. The length of the CDR3 is 12 residues. V trimming: 5 bases; J trimming: 4 bases; junction bases outside the gene matches: 4. Germline V CDR1 and CDR2: SQVTM, ANQGSEA. This CDR3 is CSVTDRSTEAFF. As DNA, the CDR3 is TGCAGCGTTACGGACAGGTCCACTGAAGCTTTCTTT.

This rearrangement joins TRBV5-4 to TRBJ2-5, with TRBD1 matching over 8 bases. J was trimmed by 4 bases and V by 2 bases; bases with no gene match: 1. The V gene's germline CDR1 is SGHNT and CDR2 YYREEE (reference sequence). CDR3 size: 13 residues. The CDR3 spells CASSLTGGETQYF. CDR3 in DNA: TGTGCCAGCAGCTTAACAGGGGGAGAGACCCAGTACTTC.

The chain employs TRBV6-5 and TRBJ2-1; D is perhaps TRBD2 (6 bases). Trimming took off 0 bases at V and 3 bases at J, with 12 bases between the two ends. The CDR3 length is 16 residues. Looked up from germline, CDR1 is MNHEY and CDR2 is SVGAGI. CDR3 loop: CASSYSWGGGYNEQFF. The CDR3 bases are TGTGCCAGCAGTTACTCCTGGGGAGGAGGCTACAATGAGCAGTTCTTC.

V and J are TRBV11-3 and TRBJ2-3, with 8 positions matching TRBD2. Germline loops: CDR1 SGHNT, CDR2 YENEEA. J gave up 2 bases and V 5 bases, and 6 bases lay outside the gene matches. This CDR3 contains 15 residues. In DNA, the CDR3 is TGTGCCAGCAGCCCTAGACTAGCGCCCACAGATACGCAGTATTTT. Protein: CASSPRLAPTDTQYF.

This sequence joins TRBV7-6 and TRBJ2-7; 8 nucleotides match TRBD2. The CDR3 runs 17 residues. Trimming removed 0 bases from V and 4 bases from J; junction bases left unmatched: 11. Germline V gene data show CDR1 as SGHVS and CDR2 as FNYEAQ. CDR3 DNA: TGTGCCAGCAGCTTAGCCAGGGGTAGCGGGGACCTATACGAGCAGTACTTC. This gives the protein CASSLARGSGDLYEQYF.

V gene TRBV14 combines with J gene TRBJ2-7; a weak D match, TRBD1 (7 bases). Germline CDR1 reads SGHDN; CDR2 reads FVKESK. The CDR3 runs to 14 residues. Trimming cost V 1 base and J 7 bases, with 14 bases left between them. DNA for the CDR3: TGTGCCAGCAGCCAAGCCAGGGGGGCAGGTGAGCAGTACTTC. Protein product: CASSQARGAGEQYF.

The chain has TRBV7-9 and TRBJ2-2, with TRBD2 identical over 11 bases. Per germline, CDR1 SEHNR and CDR2 FQNEAQ (reference sequence). This CDR3 is built from 18 residues. Losses at the gene ends were 5 bases for V and 0 bases for J; bases not matched to a gene: 8. DNA of the CDR3: TGTGCCAGCAGCGAGAGACTAGCGGGGCCCGCGAACACCGGGGAGCTGTTTTTT. It yields the protein CASSERLAGPANTGELFF.

The V call is TRBV27, the J call TRBJ2-7; 12 nucleotides align to TRBD1. The CDR3 contains 16 residues. Germline lookup yields CDR1 MNHEY and CDR2 SMNVEV (reference sequence). J lost 5 bases, V lost 3 bases, and 8 bases had no gene match. As DNA, the CDR3 is TGTGCCAGCAGTTTTCTGGTGGGACAGGGGGCCCACGAGCAGTACTTC. This translates into CASSFLVGQGAHEQYF.

V gene TRBV5-1 combines with J gene TRBJ1-1; D possibly corresponds to TRBD1 (6 bases). Trimming removed 0 bases from V and 1 base from J, with 13 bases in between. The CDR3 has 16 residues. Germline V lookup: CDR1 SGHRS, CDR2 YFSETQ. CDR3 loop: CASSLGPGQPNTEAFF. CDR3 bases: TGCGCCAGCAGCTTGGGCCCCGGACAGCCGAACACTGAAGCTTTCTTT.

This chain connects TRBV28 to TRBJ2-7; D might be TRBD2 (6 bases). Per germline, CDR1 MDHEN and CDR2 SYDVKM. The CDR3 extends over 19 amino acids. Trimming shortened V by 4 bases and J by 4 bases, and 29 bases separated the two germline ends. CDR3 sequence reads: CASSSDQDTLAWGVYEQYF. The CDR3 DNA is TGTGCCAGCAGTTCCGACCAGGATACCCTGGCCTGGGGGGTGTACGAGCAGTACTTC.

This rearrangement joins TRBV5-1 to TRBJ1-4; D perhaps matches TRBD1 (5 bases). V lost 4 bases and J lost 5, with 24 bases in between. There are 18 residues in the CDR3. The V gene's germline CDR1 is SGHRS and CDR2 YFSETQ. CDR3 DNA sequence: TGCGCCAGCAGCGCTTCAATATTGGTGGGACCGAGAAATGAAAAACTGTTTTTT. This codes for CASSASILVGPRNEKLFF.

The rearrangement joins TRBV7-9 to TRBJ1-3, with a tentative D call TRBD1 (5 bases). Trimming left V 5 bases short and J 4 bases short, with 15 bases between. The germline V gene has CDR1 SEHNR and CDR2 FQNEAQ (reference sequence). CDR3 length: 15 amino acids. The CDR3 DNA sequence: TGTGCCAGCAGCGGAGAGGGGAGCCCCGGAAACACCATATATTTT. Residues: CASSGEGSPGNTIYF.

The CDR3 DNA is TGTGCCAGCGCTGACCGGGGGGGGAGCTCCTACAATGAGCAGTTCTTC. Protein product: CASADRGGSSYNEQFF. The chain uses TRBV27 and TRBJ2-1, with TRBD2 identical over 8 bases. Germline loops: CDR1 MNHEY, CDR2 SMNVEV (reference sequence). The CDR3 loop spans 16 amino acids. With 8 bases clipped from V and 0 bases from J, the junction kept 9 bases outside the gene matches.

This clone was recorded once. V is TRBV4-1 and J is TRBJ1-2, with D possibly TRBD1 on 6 matching bases. This CDR3 has 16 amino acids. V was trimmed by 1 base and J by 0 bases, leaving 12 bases between them. From germline, CDR1 is MGHRA and CDR2 YSYEKL. This CDR3 is CASSQAWTAPNYGYTF. DNA of the CDR3: TGCGCCAGCAGCCAAGCCTGGACAGCTCCTAACTATGGCTACACCTTC.

This clone came up a few times. V usage is TRBV2 and J usage is TRBJ1-5; D gene uncertain. Germline CDR1 and CDR2: SNHLY and FYNNEI. The CDR3 is made up of 14 amino acids. Trimming took off 8 bases at V and 6 bases at J, with 17 bases between the two ends. CDR3 amino acids: CASGGGEGAQPQHF. The CDR3 nucleotides read TGTGCCAGCGGTGGCGGGGAGGGAGCTCAGCCCCAGCATTTT.

The J gene is TRBJ2-1, the V gene TRBV19; 7 bases are shared with TRBD2. V trimming: 5 bases; J trimming: 4 bases; junction bases outside the gene matches: 5. The germline V gene encodes CDR1 LNHDA and CDR2 SQIVND (reference sequence). The CDR3 has 14 amino acids. CDR3 amino acids: CASSWGLLYNEQFF. CDR3 DNA: TGTGCCAGTAGTTGGGGACTACTATACAATGAGCAGTTCTTC.

This chain joins TRBV28 and TRBJ2-5; D is possibly TRBD1 or TRBD2 (5 bases each). Germline CDR1 is MDHEN and CDR2 is SYDVKM. Trimming shortened V by 5 bases and J by 5 bases, and 9 bases separated the two germline ends. The CDR3 is 12 amino acids. This CDR3 is CASSPEGETQYF. Here the CDR3 DNA reads TGTGCCAGCAGTCCAGAGGGGGAGACCCAGTACTTC.

The CDR3 reads CASSLAAGGGYGYTF. CDR3 coding DNA: TGTGCCAGCAGCTTAGCAGCGGGAGGCGGCTATGGCTACACCTTC. V and J are TRBV7-8 and TRBJ1-2; D gene uncertain. This CDR3 contains 15 residues. Looked up from germline, CDR1 is SGHVS and CDR2 is FQNEAQ. V was cut by 0 bases and J by 4 bases, with 12 bases left in between.

This chain joins TRBV9 and TRBJ2-7; tentatively, D is TRBD2 (6 bases). CDR1 and CDR2 (germline): SGDLS, YYNGEE. The ends were cut back, 2 bases at V and 7 bases at J, with 19 bases in the middle. CDR3 length equals 15 residues. CDR3 nucleotide sequence: TGTGCCAGCAGCGTCGGGGGACCGGCATGGGGGGAGCAGTACTTC. Translation gives CASSVGGPAWGEQYF. The full variable domain, its missing parts supplied by reference TRBV9 and TRBJ2-7, is DSGVTQTPKHLITATGQRVTLRCSPRSGDLSVYWYQQSLDQGLQFLIQYYNGEERAKGNILERFSAQQFPDLHSELNLSSLELGDSALYFCASSVGGPAWGEQYFGPGTRLTVT.

The V call is TRBV7-8, the J call TRBJ2-7; tentatively, D is TRBD1 (6 bases). CDR3 length: 16 amino acids. V lost 5 bases and J 0 bases, leaving 17 bases between the germline ends. Germline-derived CDR1 and CDR2 are SGHVS and FQNEAQ. The CDR3 here is CASSPLRNRVSYEQYF. The CDR3 DNA sequence: TGTGCCAGCAGCCCGCTCCGGAACAGGGTCTCCTACGAGCAGTACTTC.

Details on this clone: Other DNA sequences of this sample code for an identical CDR3. The V and J genes are TRBV7-9 and TRBJ1-1; D unresolved. Trimming stripped 5 bases from V and 5 bases from J, with 9 bases between. Germline values: CDR1 SEHNR, CDR2 FQNEAQ (reference sequence). The CDR3 has 12 residues. CDR3 in amino acids: CASSPGATEAFF. CDR3 DNA sequence: TGTGCCAGCAGCCCAGGAGCAACTGAAGCTTTCTTT.